This TCR beta chain was identified during a study of T cells in Graves' hyperthyroidism and ophthalmopathy. Study results and limitations: In the blood, most expanded thyroid clonotypes above 0.001 appeared as well.

V shed 4 bases and J 0 bases; nucleotides not matched to a gene: 7. The germline V gene has CDR1 LGHNA and CDR2 YNFKEQ. This CDR3 is built from 16 residues. Authors of the study amplified TCR beta CDR3 regions from RNA transcripts. The HTBI primer set served for first-round RT-PCR of the TCR CDR3. TCRdb independently ran MiXCR on the multiplex PCR reads; one entry per CDR3 protein. The table lists about 640,000 distinct CDR3 sequences, roughly 20% of them singletons, with under 35% in the top ten. Worth noting for this clonotype: Its antigen is unidentified.

The TCR sequence derives from a man aged 25 to 40 with Graves' ophthalmopathy. The chain uses TRBV4-2 and TRBJ2-5, with TRBD2 identical over 8 bases. The specimen sequenced was blood. Here the CDR3 reads CASSPALLADQETQYF. The CDR3 nucleotides are TGTGCCAGCAGCCCCGCGCTACTAGCGGACCAAGAGACCCAGTACTTC.